This T cell receptor (beta chain) comes out of a study of neurological immune-mediated disorders. Study-wide findings and caveats: None of the CDR3 amino acid sequences of expanded clones recurred across subjects, suggesting private repertoires in all groups.

This clonotype was seen at least ten times. Its antigen is undetermined. With 3 bases removed from V and 4 bases from J, the gap between germline ends came to 12 bases. This CDR3 region has 13 residues. Germline lookup yields CDR1 SQVTM and CDR2 ANQGSEA. Each TCR transcript was tagged with a 10-nucleotide random UMI during 5'RACE. TCRdb re-analysed the 5' RACE reads in MiXCR, keeping a single row per CDR3 protein. The table has 80,000 or so distinct CDR3 sequences, roughly 9.9% seen once. The rearrangement joins TRBV29-1 to TRBJ2-5; the D is unclear. This TCR was sampled from a man between 50 and 59 years old in good health. Material for sequencing was PBMCs. CDR3 sequence: CSVDPHKSETQYF. The CDR3 region has the DNA TGCAGCGTTGACCCACACAAATCAGAGACCCAGTACTTC. The full variable domain, completed using reference TRBV29-1 and TRBJ2-5, is SAVISQKPSRDICQRGTSLTIQCQVDSQVTMMFWYRQQPGQSLTLIATANQGSEATYESGFVIDKFPISRPNLTFSTLTVSNMSPEDSSIYLCSVDPHKSETQYFGPGTRLLVL.